This T cell receptor (beta chain) was sequenced for a study of identifying expanded T cells in peripheral blood. The V gene lost 4 bases and the J gene lost 0 bases, with 9 bases spanning the gap. The CDR3 is 14 amino acids. The germline V gene encodes CDR1 MNHEY and CDR2 SVGAGI. Using immunoSEQ multiplex PCR, the repertoire was profiled, and TCRdb retains in-frame clones only, with some absent. Among around 130,000 clones listed, 70% to 90% were seen once. The receptor was derived from a person aged 18-70 years in good health. The genes are TRBV6-5 and TRBJ1-1; D is uncertain. Sequencing was performed on blood. The CDR3 sequence: CASSLTAMNTEAFF. The CDR3 DNA follows: TGTGCCAGCAGTTTAACCGCCATGAACACTGAAGCTTTCTTT.